The T cell receptor beta chain under discussion was sequenced for a study of PD-L1 blockade in urothelial cancer. Time point reported: peripheral blood 6 weeks after treatment start. This CDR3 spans 13 amino acids. CDR1 is MNHEY and CDR2 is SVGAGI in the germline V gene. Method: immunoSEQ multiplex PCR; TCRdb's copy keeps in-frame clones and lacks some. The sample consists of approximately 20,000 clones, around 91% of them appearing once. The V and J genes are TRBV6-5 and TRBJ2-7, with 7 nucleotides matching TRBD1. The sequence was collected from a woman in her fifties or sixties with urothelial cancer. The sequenced sample was PBMCs, obtained around atezolizumab (anti-PD-L1) treatment. In nucleotides, the CDR3 is TGTGGGAGTTACAGGGGCGCCGGGTACGAGCAGTACTTC. Protein: CGSYRGAGYEQYF.